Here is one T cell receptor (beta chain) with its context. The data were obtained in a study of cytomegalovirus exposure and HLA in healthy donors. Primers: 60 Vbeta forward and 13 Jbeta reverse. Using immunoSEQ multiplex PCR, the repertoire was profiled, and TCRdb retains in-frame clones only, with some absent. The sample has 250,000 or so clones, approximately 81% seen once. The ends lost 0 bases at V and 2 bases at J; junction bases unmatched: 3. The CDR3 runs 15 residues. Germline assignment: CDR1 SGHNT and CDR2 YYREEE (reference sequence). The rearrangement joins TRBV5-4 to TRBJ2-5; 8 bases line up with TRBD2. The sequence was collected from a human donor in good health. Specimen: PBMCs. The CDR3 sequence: CASSLAGGEQETQYF. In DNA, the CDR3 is TGTGCCAGCAGCTTGGCGGGAGGGGAGCAAGAGACCCAGTACTTC.